The 27 T cell receptor beta chains below all came from one sample that was sequenced in a study of blood T cell repertoires in COVID-19. Clones were read by immunoSEQ multiplex PCR, and TCRdb kept only the in-frame ones, dropping some. The table shows 100,000 or so clones, with 80% to 95% occurring only once. The sample comprised peripheral blood. Receptors originate from a human donor with active COVID-19. The donor label of this sample is uncertain.

This chain joins TRBV2 and TRBJ2-5; possible D gene TRBD1, 6 bases. Trimming removed 6 bases at V and 5 bases at J, with 10 bases between. The CDR3 has 12 amino acids. CDR1 and CDR2 (germline): SNHLY, FYNNEI. The chain's CDR3 is CASSLQGETQYF. The DNA for the CDR3 is TGTGCCAGCAGCCTGCAGGGGGAGACCCAGTACTTC.

The J gene is TRBJ1-2, the V gene TRBV12-5; no clear D gene. The V end was cut by 3 bases, the J end by 1 base, with 15 bases between. The CDR3 sequence is 16 residues long. Germline V gene lookup returns CDR1 LGHNT and CDR2 FRNRAP. CDR3 protein: CASGFLGWANNYGYTF. The CDR3, as DNA: TGTGCTAGTGGTTTTCTGGGTTGGGCTAATAACTATGGCTACACCTTC.

The gene calls are TRBV5-1 and TRBJ2-1; weak D call: TRBD1 (5 bases). V shed 0 bases and J shed 3 bases, with 10 bases lying between them. This CDR3 contains 15 residues. CDR1 and CDR2 from the germline V gene are SGHRS and YFSETQ. The CDR3 DNA is TGCGCCAGCAGCTTGGCTGGGGCGGACTACAATGAGCAGTTCTTC. The encoded protein is CASSLAGADYNEQFF.

The chain uses TRBV27 and TRBJ2-3; no firm D call. Between the trimmed V and J ends, which lost 2 bases and 1 base, there was a span of 7 bases. Germline CDR1 MNHEY, CDR2 SMNVEV (reference sequence). This CDR3 region has 14 residues. The CDR3 DNA follows: TGTGCCAGCAGTTTAGCCCGAGGCACAGATACGCAGTATTTT. Its translation is CASSLARGTDTQYF.

The chain couples TRBV5-4 to TRBJ1-2; 7 positions match TRBD1. The CDR3 is 13 residues long. V was clipped by 6 bases and J by 5 bases; unmatched bases: 7. The germline V gene has CDR1 SGHNT and CDR2 YYREEE (reference sequence). The CDR3 nucleotides read TGTGCCAGCACCGAGGGACAGATTTATGGCTACACCTTC. Its protein product is CASTEGQIYGYTF.

V gene TRBV10-3 combines with J gene TRBJ1-1; the match to TRBD1 covers 10 bases. CDR3 length: 14 residues. V lost 10 bases to trimming and J lost 1 base; unmatched junction nucleotides: 6. CDR1 and CDR2 from the germline V gene are ENHRY and SYGVKD. As DNA, the CDR3 is TGTGCCACTCACGGGGACAGGGGGAACACTGAAGCTTTCTTT. This sequence encodes CATHGDRGNTEAFF.

The J gene is TRBJ2-1, the V gene TRBV9, with D possibly matching TRBD2 (5 bases). Germline V gene sequence: CDR1 SGDLS, CDR2 YYNGEE. The V and J ends lost 2 bases and 6 bases respectively, with 18 bases between them. The CDR3 is made up of 16 amino acids. The CDR3 sequence is CASSVLAPPFGNEQFF. CDR3 DNA sequence: TGTGCCAGCAGCGTGCTAGCCCCCCCCTTTGGCAATGAGCAGTTCTTC.

In its sample, this clone was seen once. The chain couples TRBV10-3 to TRBJ2-7; 15 nucleotides agree with TRBD2. The CDR3 length is 15 residues. Germline CDR1 and CDR2: ENHRY and SYGVKD. V lost 8 bases and J lost 5; bases outside the gene matches: 7. The CDR3 reads CAIGRTSGGAHEQYF. Written as DNA, the CDR3 is TGTGCCATCGGAAGGACTAGCGGGGGGGCCCACGAGCAGTACTTC.

The rearrangement joins TRBV4-3 to TRBJ1-1, with D perhaps matching TRBD1 (5 bases). The CDR3 length is 17 residues. Germline V gives CDR1 LGHNA, CDR2 YSLEER. Trimming stripped 1 base from V and 1 base from J, with 16 bases between. DNA for the CDR3: TGCGCCAGCAGCCAAGGGACCGGGGGTGCCCCGAACACTGAAGCTTTCTTT. Translating gives CASSQGTGGAPNTEAFF.

CDR3 in amino acids: CASSVQGAPGSYNEQFF. In DNA form, the CDR3 reads TGTGCCAGCAGCGTACAGGGGGCGCCGGGGTCCTACAATGAGCAGTTCTTC. The chain joins TRBV9 to TRBJ2-1, with 8 bases that match TRBD1. J gave up 1 base and V 1 base, and 7 bases lay outside the gene matches. This CDR3 is 17 amino acids long. In germline, CDR1 is SGDLS, CDR2 YYNGEE. Based on the CDR3 plus reference TRBV9 and TRBJ2-1, the full variable domain is DSGVTQTPKHLITATGQRVTLRCSPRSGDLSVYWYQQSLDQGLQFLIQYYNGEERAKGNILERFSAQQFPDLHSELNLSSLELGDSALYFCASSVQGAPGSYNEQFFGPGTRLTVL.

This clone showed up just once. The V gene is TRBV4-1, the J gene TRBJ1-1; possible D gene TRBD1, 5 bases. Looked up from germline, CDR1 is MGHRA and CDR2 is YSYEKL. The CDR3 sequence is 14 residues long. The V and J ends lost 1 base and 1 base respectively, with 7 bases between them. The CDR3 DNA follows: TGCGCCAGCAGCCAAGCGGGGGGGAACACTGAAGCTTTCTTT. This codes for CASSQAGGNTEAFF.

This clone was detected once. The CDR3 sequence: CSVKGGGRTYEQYF. CDR3 bases: TGCAGCGTTAAAGGAGGCGGGCGAACCTACGAGCAGTACTTC. This chain uses TRBV29-1 with TRBJ2-7; perhaps TRBD2 as D (5 bases). With 5 bases removed from V and 2 bases from J, the gap between germline ends came to 16 bases. Germline V CDR1 and CDR2: SQVTM, ANQGSEA. The CDR3 runs to 14 residues.

The CDR3 region is CASSLEIMGGPFNEQFF. The CDR3 DNA is TGCGCCAGCAGCTTGGAAATTATGGGGGGGCCATTCAATGAGCAGTTCTTC. The chain carries TRBV5-1 and TRBJ2-1, with D maybe TRBD2 (7 bases). Germline CDR1 reads SGHRS; CDR2 reads YFSETQ. V shed 0 bases and J shed 6 bases, with 19 bases lying between them. The CDR3 has 17 amino acids.

The chain links TRBV9 to TRBJ2-3, with 13 bases identical to TRBD2. Germline V CDR1 and CDR2: SGDLS, YYNGEE. The CDR3 is 18 amino acids. With 4 bases clipped from V and 0 bases from J, the junction kept 8 bases outside the gene matches. The CDR3 sequence: CASSRTSGGVTSTDTQYF. CDR3 in DNA: TGTGCCAGCAGCCGAACTAGCGGGGGGGTCACTAGCACAGATACGCAGTATTTT.

V is TRBV29-1 and J is TRBJ2-3, with 10 bases lining up with TRBD1. CDR1 is SQVTM and CDR2 is ANQGSEA in the germline V gene. V trimming: 6 bases; J trimming: 3 bases; junction bases outside the gene matches: 3. The CDR3 contains 13 residues. CDR3 bases: TGCAGCGTGAGGGGACAGGGGACAGATACGCAGTATTTT. Translating it yields CSVRGQGTDTQYF.

The V gene is TRBV6-5, the J gene TRBJ2-5, with a possible D match to TRBD1 (6 bases). The CDR3 has 13 amino acids. Germline assignment: CDR1 MNHEY and CDR2 SVGAGI. The ends were cut back, 4 bases at V and 4 bases at J, with 10 bases in the middle. This chain's CDR3 is CASSSIQGETQYF. CDR3 in DNA: TGTGCCAGCAGTTCTATACAGGGAGAGACCCAGTACTTC.

The V gene is TRBV11-2, the J gene TRBJ2-1; 7 nucleotides match TRBD1. Germline-derived CDR1 and CDR2 are SGHAT and FQNNGV. After removal of 3 bases from V and 3 bases from J, the junction contained 5 bases not matched to a gene. This CDR3 is 15 amino acids long. In DNA form, the CDR3 reads TGTGCCAGCAGCTTGACAGGGCGGAACTACAATGAGCAGTTCTTC. It codes for CASSLTGRNYNEQFF.

In this sample, this clone turned up once. The chain links TRBV2 to TRBJ1-5; D might be TRBD1 (6 bases). V was clipped by 7 bases and J by 6 bases, with 19 bases between them. This CDR3 is 15 amino acids long. Germline CDR1 reads SNHLY; CDR2 reads FYNNEI. As DNA, the CDR3 is TGTGCCAGCATGGGTGTGGGGGGGGCAGGTCAGCCCCAGCATTTT. Its protein is CASMGVGGAGQPQHF.

The chain carries TRBV5-6 and TRBJ2-7, with D maybe TRBD1 (6 bases). Germline loops: CDR1 SGHDT, CDR2 YYEEEE. The CDR3 runs to 13 residues. Trimming left V 4 bases short and J 0 bases short, with 8 bases between. CDR3 nucleotide sequence: TGTGCCAGCAGCCGGACAGACTCCTACGAGCAGTACTTC. This translates into CASSRTDSYEQYF.

The chain joins TRBV2 to TRBJ2-2, with 7 bases fitting TRBD2. CDR1 is SNHLY, CDR2 FYNNEI, per germline. The trim removed 4 bases at V and 5 bases at J, leaving 7 bases unmatched. The CDR3 runs to 15 residues. For the CDR3, the DNA is TGTGCCAGCAGTGTCAGGCGGGGGAAAACCGGGGAGCTGTTTTTT. It yields the protein CASSVRRGKTGELFF.

The chain uses TRBV27 and TRBJ2-3; D is possibly TRBD1 (7 bases). Trimming removed 5 bases at V and 2 bases at J, with 11 bases between. Germline CDR1 reads MNHEY; CDR2 reads SMNVEV (reference sequence). The CDR3 runs to 14 residues. The DNA of the CDR3 is TGTGCCAGCAGTGTCAGGGGGGCCACAGATACGCAGTATTTT. This codes for CASSVRGATDTQYF.

The chain links TRBV13 to TRBJ2-2; no firm D call. With 3 bases removed from V and 7 bases from J, the gap between germline ends came to 6 bases. This CDR3 comprises 12 residues. Germline CDR1 PRHDT, CDR2 FYEKMQ (reference sequence). The CDR3 is CASSFPGGELFF. CDR3 bases: TGTGCCAGCAGCTTCCCCGGCGGGGAGCTGTTTTTT.

The J gene is TRBJ2-3, the V gene TRBV9; 11 bases match TRBD2. The V gene end was trimmed by 3 bases and the J gene end by 8 bases; junction bases not matched to a gene: 11. The germline gives CDR1 SGDLS, CDR2 YYNGEE. The CDR3 runs to 16 residues. The CDR3 region has the DNA TGTGCCAGCAGCGGATTAGCGGGGGGGTCACCAGGTACGCAGTATTTT. It yields the protein CASSGLAGGSPGTQYF.

This chain joins TRBV25-1 and TRBJ1-6; 8 nucleotides agree with TRBD1. V lost 7 bases and J lost 9; bases outside the gene matches: 11. Germline V gene data show CDR1 as MGHDK and CDR2 as SYGVNS. This CDR3 contains 15 residues. The CDR3 DNA is TGTGCCAGCAACTCCCCAGGACAGGGAAGTTCACCCCTCCACTTT. As protein: CASNSPGQGSSPLHF. The full variable domain, its missing parts supplied by reference TRBV25-1 and TRBJ1-6, is EADIYQTPRYLVIGTGKKITLECSQTMGHDKMYWYQQDPGMELHLIHYSYGVNSTEKGDLSSESTVSRIRTEHFPLTLESARPSHTSQYLCASNSPGQGSSPLHFGNGTRLTVT.

The J gene is TRBJ2-7, the V gene TRBV20-1, with a weak D call TRBD1 (6 bases). This CDR3 has 16 residues. Trimming cost V 3 bases and J 2 bases, with 20 bases left between them. Germline V gene sequence: CDR1 DFQATT, CDR2 SNEGSKA (reference sequence). The CDR3 bases are TGCAGTGCTAGTAAAGTAGAGACAGGTGAACCCTACGAGCAGTACTTC. This sequence encodes CSASKVETGEPYEQYF.

The DNA of the CDR3 is TGCGCCAGCAGCTTGGGGACAGGGCAGGGAGAGACCCAGTACTTC. As protein: CASSLGTGQGETQYF. The V and J genes are TRBV5-1 and TRBJ2-5; 8 nucleotides match TRBD1. Looked up from germline, CDR1 is SGHRS and CDR2 is YFSETQ. V lost 0 bases to trimming and J lost 4 bases; unmatched junction nucleotides: 5. The CDR3 extends over 15 amino acids.

The chain couples TRBV7-9 to TRBJ2-7, with 9 positions matching TRBD1. CDR3 length: 14 residues. V lost 5 bases to trimming and J lost 2 bases; unmatched junction nucleotides: 4. CDR1 is SEHNR, CDR2 FQNEAQ, per germline (reference sequence). The CDR3 nucleotides are TGTGCCAGCAGCCCCGGGACAGGGACCTACGAGCAGTACTTC. This encodes CASSPGTGTYEQYF.